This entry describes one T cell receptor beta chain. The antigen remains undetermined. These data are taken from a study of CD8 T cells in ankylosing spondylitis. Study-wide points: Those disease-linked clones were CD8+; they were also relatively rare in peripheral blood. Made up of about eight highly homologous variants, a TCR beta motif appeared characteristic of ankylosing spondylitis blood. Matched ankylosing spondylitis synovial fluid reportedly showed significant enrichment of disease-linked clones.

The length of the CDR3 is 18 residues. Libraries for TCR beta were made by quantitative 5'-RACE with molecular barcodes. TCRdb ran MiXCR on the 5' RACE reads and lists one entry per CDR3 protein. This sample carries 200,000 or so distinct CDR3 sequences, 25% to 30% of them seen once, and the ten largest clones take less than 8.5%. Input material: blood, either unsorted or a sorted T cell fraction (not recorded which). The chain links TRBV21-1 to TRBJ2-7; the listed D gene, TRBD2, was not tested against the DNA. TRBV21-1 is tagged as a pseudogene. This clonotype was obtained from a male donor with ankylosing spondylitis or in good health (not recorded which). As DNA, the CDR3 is TGTGCCAGCAGCAAAGGGGTTTCGGGGACTAGTGAGACCTACGAGCAGTACTTC. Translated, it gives CASSKGVSGTSETYEQYF.